This T cell receptor (beta chain) is drawn from a study of cytomegalovirus exposure and HLA in healthy donors. Whole-study context: Genetic ancestry analysis placed approximately 79% of the 300 to 500 donors that were genotyped in the Caucasian-associated cluster. Study-wide results and caveats: TRBV6-2, TRBV6-3 and some other V segments were unresolvable in 87-base-pair reads. Across donors, presence/absence analyses took sequencing depth to be roughly uniform. In a later analysis, TCR association rates varied by HLA locus: DRB1 most, HLA-C fewest.

The germline V gene encodes CDR1 SEHNR and CDR2 FQNEAQ (reference sequence). The CDR3 covers 15 residues. Trimming cost V 5 bases and J 7 bases, with 18 bases left between them. This clone has only a few counts. Its antigen remains unknown. A multiplex PCR was run with 60 Vbeta primers and 13 Jbeta primers. Generated by immunoSEQ multiplex PCR, the TCRdb table keeps only in-frame clones and is missing some. Among roughly 150,000 clones, around 78% were seen once, and the ten largest hold around 1%. The source material was PBMCs. The chain recombines TRBV7-9 with TRBJ1-5, with a weak D call TRBD1 (5 bases). The source of this sequence is a woman aged 40 to 50 in good health and CMV-seronegative. CDR3 region: CASSRGGSLGQPQHF. The CDR3 bases are TGTGCCAGCAGCCGCGGGGGAAGCCTTGGGCAGCCCCAGCATTTT.